This T cell receptor beta chain came from a study of beta chain features in type 1 diabetes. Overall study findings and caveats: Compared to healthy donors, patients appeared to have naive, central memory and Treg TCRB repertoires that were more alike.

Populations isolated by sorting all had purity greater than 95%. TCRB transcripts that were expressed got sequenced, as all of the isolated RNA had been reverse transcribed. The data were produced by immunoSEQ multiplex PCR, yet TCRdb's version contains in-frame clones alone and is incomplete. Of around 290,000 clones listed, around 7.3% are singletons. Only a few counts were recorded for this clone. Its antigen is unidentified. There are 15 residues in the CDR3. With 0 bases removed from V and 7 bases from J, the gap between germline ends came to 15 bases. The V gene's germline CDR1 is SNHLY and CDR2 FYNNEI.

The material sequenced was central memory CD4+ T cells from blood. V gene TRBV2 combines with J gene TRBJ1-1; tentatively, D is TRBD1 (5 bases). The receptor comes from a woman younger than 30 in good health. The CDR3 DNA follows: TGTGCCAGCAGTGAAGCGCACACAGGATGGGGTGAAGCTTTCTTT. This translates into CASSEAHTGWGEAFF. Using reference TRBV2 and TRBJ1-1 for the parts outside the CDR3, the full variable domain is EPEVTQTPSHQVTQMGQEVILRCVPISNHLYFYWYRQILGQKVEFLVSFYNNEISEKSEIFDDQFSVERPDGSNFTLKIRSTKLEDSAMYFCASSEAHTGWGEAFFGQGTRLTVV.